One and the same sample provided the 3 T cell receptor beta chains below, sequenced in a study of blood T cell repertoires in COVID-19. Method: immunoSEQ multiplex PCR; TCRdb's copy keeps in-frame clones and lacks some. The sample has about 310,000 clones; around 86% are singletons. The sequencing sample was made of PBMCs or T cells enriched from blood (not recorded which). Receptors were obtained from a man in his sixties who had recovered from COVID-19.

This sequence joins TRBV9 and TRBJ2-2; 9 positions match TRBD1. The V segment lost 4 bases and the J segment 1 base; nucleotides outside the gene matches: 5. The CDR3 spans 16 residues. Per the germline V gene, CDR1 is SGDLS and CDR2 is YYNGEE. CDR3 nucleotides: TGTGCCAGCAGCTTCAGGACAGGGGTGAACACCGGGGAGCTGTTTTTT. Amino acids: CASSFRTGVNTGELFF.

The rearrangement joins TRBV5-4 to TRBJ2-7; 8 bases fit TRBD2. CDR1 is SGHNT, CDR2 YYREEE, per germline (reference sequence). The CDR3 extends over 17 amino acids. V dropped 4 bases and J dropped 6; count of bases not matched to a gene: 18. In DNA form, the CDR3 reads TGTGCCAGCAGCCCCGGGGGAGCGGGAGCGACGCGGGGCGAGCAGTACTTC. Residues: CASSPGGAGATRGEQYF.

The gene calls are TRBV18 and TRBJ1-4; D remains unclear. V lost 0 bases to trimming and J lost 5 bases, with 10 bases between them. This CDR3 comprises 15 residues. Per the germline V gene, CDR1 is KGHSH and CDR2 is LQKENI. CDR3 in DNA: TGTGCCAGCTCACCACCTTTCGGGGTCAATGAAAAACTGTTTTTT. It encodes CASSPPFGVNEKLFF.